This note documents a single T cell receptor beta chain sequence. The data were taken from a study of cytomegalovirus exposure and HLA in healthy donors. V dropped 3 bases and J dropped 7 bases, with 10 bases sitting between them. CDR3 length: 13 amino acids. The germline CDR1 and CDR2 sequences are ENHRY and SYGVKD. The PCR used 60 Vbeta and 13 Jbeta primers. Libraries were prepared by immunoSEQ multiplex PCR; TCRdb keeps only in-frame clonotypes and omits some of them. The sample contains 200,000 to 250,000 clones, over 65% of which appear only once. V usage is TRBV10-3 and J usage is TRBJ1-5; D is perhaps TRBD1 (5 bases). This TCR derives from a man aged 18-30 years in good health and CMV-seronegative. The material sequenced was PBMCs. Here the CDR3 reads CAISDPGGQPQHF. The DNA for the CDR3 is TGTGCCATCAGTGACCCCGGGGGGCAGCCCCAGCATTTT.